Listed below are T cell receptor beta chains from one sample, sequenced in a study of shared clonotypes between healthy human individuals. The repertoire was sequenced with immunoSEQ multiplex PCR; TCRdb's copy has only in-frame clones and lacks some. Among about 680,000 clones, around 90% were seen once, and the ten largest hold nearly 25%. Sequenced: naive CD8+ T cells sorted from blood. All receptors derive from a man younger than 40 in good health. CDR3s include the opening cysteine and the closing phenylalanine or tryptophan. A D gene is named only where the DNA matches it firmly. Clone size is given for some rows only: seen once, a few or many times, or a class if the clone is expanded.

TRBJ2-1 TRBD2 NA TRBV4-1 CASSQSLAGGPHNEQFF TGCGCCAGCAGCCAATCTTTAGCGGGAGGGCCCCACAATGAGCAGTTCTTC
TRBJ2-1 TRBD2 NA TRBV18 CASSPTGGPYNEQFF TGTGCCAGCTCACCGACGGGAGGGCCCTACAATGAGCAGTTCTTC
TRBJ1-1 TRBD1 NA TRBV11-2 CASSLRQGSKDTEAFF TGTGCCAGCAGCTTACGACAGGGTAGTAAGGACACTGAAGCTTTCTTT
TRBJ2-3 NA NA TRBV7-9 CASSAVLIRARDTDTQYF TGTGCCAGCAGCGCGGTCCTAATACGGGCACGGGACACAGATACGCAGTATTTT
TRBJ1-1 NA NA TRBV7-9 CASSPRLSTEAFF TGTGCCAGCAGCCCCCGTTTAAGCACCGAAGCTTTCTTT
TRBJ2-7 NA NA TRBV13 CASSLETGHEQYF TGTGCCAGCAGCTTAGAGACAGGTCACGAGCAGTACTTC
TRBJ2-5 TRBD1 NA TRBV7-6 CASSLFALEGRGLETQYF TGTGCCAGCAGCTTATTCGCGCTCGAGGGCAGGGGGCTCGAGACCCAGTACTTC
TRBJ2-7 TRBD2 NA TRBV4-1 CASSHRLAGFTGGEQYF TGCGCCAGCAGCCACCGGCTAGCGGGATTTACTGGGGGCGAGCAGTACTTC
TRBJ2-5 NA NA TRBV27 CASRGGATARTQYF TGTGCCAGCAGGGGCGGGGCCACCGCCCGGACCCAGTACTTC
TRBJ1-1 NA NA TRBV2 CASTGMREAFF TGTGCCAGCACCGGGATGAGAGAAGCTTTCTTT
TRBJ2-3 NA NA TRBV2 CASSRTRFSPF TGTGCCAGCTCGAGGACTCGGTTTTCTCCCTTT
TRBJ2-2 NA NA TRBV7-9 CASSAENTGELFF TGTGCCAGCAGCGCCGAGAACACCGGGGAGCTGTTTTTT
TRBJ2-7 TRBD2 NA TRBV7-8 CASSFSRTSGDLREQYF TGTGCCAGCAGCTTCTCGCGGACTAGCGGCGATTTGAGGGAGCAGTACTTC
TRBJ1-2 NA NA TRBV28 CASRHAGDYGYTF TGTGCCAGCAGACATGCAGGGGACTATGGCTACACCTTC
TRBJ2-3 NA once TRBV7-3 CASSLIWADRDTQYF TGTGCCAGCAGTTTAATTTGGGCAGACCGAGATACGCAGTATTTT
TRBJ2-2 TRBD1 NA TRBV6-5 CASSYGTGPGELFF TGTGCCAGCAGTTACGGGACAGGGCCCGGGGAGCTGTTTTTT
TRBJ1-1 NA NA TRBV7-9 CASSPSRPEAFF TGTGCCAGCAGCCCCAGCCGACCTGAAGCTTTCTTT
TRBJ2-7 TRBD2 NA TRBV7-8 CASSLKGPSGSYEQYF TGTGCCAGCAGCTTAAAGGGGCCTAGCGGGAGTTACGAGCAGTACTTC
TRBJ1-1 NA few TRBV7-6 CASSPTVNTEAFF TGTGCCAGCAGCCCGACGGTGAACACTGAAGCTTTCTTT
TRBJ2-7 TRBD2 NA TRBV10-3 CAIDGGGTGEQYF TGTGCCATCGATGGCGGGGGAACGGGCGAGCAGTACTTC
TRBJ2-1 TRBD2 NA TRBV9 CASSGLAGAYNEQFF TGTGCCAGCAGCGGACTAGCGGGAGCCTACAATGAGCAGTTCTTC
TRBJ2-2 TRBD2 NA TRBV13 CASSPRLAGGPGELFF TGTGCCAGCAGCCCTAGACTAGCGGGAGGGCCCGGGGAGCTGTTTTTT
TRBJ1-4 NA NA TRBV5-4 CASSFERGGNEKLFF TGTGCCAGCAGCTTTGAGAGGGGGGGTAATGAAAAACTGTTTTTT
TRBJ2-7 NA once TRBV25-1 CASSSRSRPYEQYF TGTGCCAGCAGTTCGAGATCCCGCCCCTACGAGCAGTACTTC
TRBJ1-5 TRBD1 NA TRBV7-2 CASSSLAGGSQAQHF TGTGCCAGCAGCTCCTTAGCAGGGGGGAGTCAGGCCCAGCATTTT
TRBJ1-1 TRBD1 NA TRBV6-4 CASSDVQGAKTEAFF TGTGCCAGCAGTGACGTACAGGGGGCGAAAACTGAAGCTTTCTTT
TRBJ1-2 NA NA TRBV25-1 CASSGRSGYTF TGTGCCAGCAGTGGACGTAGTGGCTACACCTTC
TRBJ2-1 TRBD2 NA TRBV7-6 CASSLGGGTSGRWEQFF TGTGCCAGCAGCTTAGGTGGGGGGACTAGCGGGAGATGGGAGCAGTTCTTC
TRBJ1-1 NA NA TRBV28 CASSPHRDMNTEAFF TGTGCCAGCAGTCCACACCGGGACATGAACACTGAAGCTTTCTTT
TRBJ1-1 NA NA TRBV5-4 CASSLVHLEGEAFF TGTGCCAGCAGCTTGGTCCACTTAGAGGGTGAAGCTTTCTTT
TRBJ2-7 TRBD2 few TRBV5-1 CASSPWSGSTYEQYF TGCGCCAGCAGCCCATGGAGCGGGAGTACGTACGAGCAGTACTTC
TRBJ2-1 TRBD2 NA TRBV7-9 CASSIAGLLGEQFF TGTGCCAGCAGCATAGCGGGCCTCTTAGGGGAGCAGTTCTTC
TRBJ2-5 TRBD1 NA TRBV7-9 CASSPGQGIRRETQYF TGTGCCAGCAGTCCGGGACAGGGGATTCGTCGAGAGACCCAGTACTTC
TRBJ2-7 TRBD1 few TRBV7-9 CASSSKTGGVEQYF TGTGCCAGCAGCTCCAAGACAGGGGGCGTCGAGCAGTACTTC
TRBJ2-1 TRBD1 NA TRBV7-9 CASSSTGGKFF TGTGCCAGCAGCTCGACAGGGGGCAAGTTCTTC
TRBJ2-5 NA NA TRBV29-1 CSVEDLGARQETQYF TGCAGCGTTGAAGATCTGGGGGCGCGCCAAGAGACCCAGTACTTC
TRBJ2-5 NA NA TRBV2 CASSALSDTWSETQYF TGTGCCAGCAGTGCCCTTTCTGACACTTGGTCAGAGACCCAGTACTTC
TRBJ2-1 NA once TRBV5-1 CASSFGHHEQFF TGCGCCAGCAGCTTCGGACATCATGAGCAGTTCTTC
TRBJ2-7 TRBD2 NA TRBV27 CASSPTSGTVYEQYF TGTGCCAGCAGTCCGACTAGCGGGACTGTCTACGAGCAGTACTTC
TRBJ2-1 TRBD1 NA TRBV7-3 CASRDRLINEQFF TGTGCCAGCAGGGACAGGCTCATCAATGAGCAGTTCTTC
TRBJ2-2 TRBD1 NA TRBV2 CASSEWGQGTGELFF TGTGCCAGCAGTGAATGGGGACAGGGTACCGGGGAGCTGTTTTTT
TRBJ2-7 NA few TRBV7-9 CASSVISGTGQRKYF TGTGCCAGCAGCGTTATCTCCGGTACCGGACAGAGGAAGTACTTC
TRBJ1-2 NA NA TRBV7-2 CASSGPRQVYGYTF TGTGCCAGCAGCGGTCCGCGACAGGTCTATGGCTACACCTTC
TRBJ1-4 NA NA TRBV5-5 CASSLARQEKLFF TGTGCCAGCAGCTTGGCTCGGCAGGAAAAACTGTTTTTT
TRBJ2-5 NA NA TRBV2 CASPGLRETQYF TGTGCCAGCCCGGGATTGCGGGAGACCCAGTACTTC
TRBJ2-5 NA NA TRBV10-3 CAISGRQDQETQYF TGTGCCATCAGTGGCAGACAGGATCAAGAGACCCAGTACTTC